The present T cell receptor (beta chain) was sequenced within a study of blood T cell repertoires in COVID-19. Study in general: Collection of acute and convalescent COVID-19 samples took place in the United States, Italy and Spain. Sample material is recorded as cDNA or gDNA derived from T cells, B-cell-depleted T cells, or PBMCs.

In the original processing: Estimation of nucleated cell counts was performed using reference gene primer amplification. TCRdb's table, derived via immunoSEQ multiplex PCR, lists solely in-frame clones and lacks some. Clonal size and the V and J genes are those of that table, whereas D and trimming came from the DNA. The sample shows over 120,000 clones, about 92% of them seen only once. Trimming at V came to 1 base and at J to 3 bases, leaving 3 bases not matched to a gene. Per germline, CDR1 MNHNS and CDR2 SASEGT. This CDR3 spans 15 amino acids. Input material: peripheral blood. This clonotype was sampled from a human donor in a cohort sampled during active COVID-19. This chain connects TRBV6-1 to TRBJ2-7; the match to TRBD1 covers 10 bases. The CDR3 is CASSEVGTGDYEQYF. The CDR3 DNA reads as TGTGCCAGCAGTGAAGTGGGGACAGGGGACTACGAGCAGTACTTC.